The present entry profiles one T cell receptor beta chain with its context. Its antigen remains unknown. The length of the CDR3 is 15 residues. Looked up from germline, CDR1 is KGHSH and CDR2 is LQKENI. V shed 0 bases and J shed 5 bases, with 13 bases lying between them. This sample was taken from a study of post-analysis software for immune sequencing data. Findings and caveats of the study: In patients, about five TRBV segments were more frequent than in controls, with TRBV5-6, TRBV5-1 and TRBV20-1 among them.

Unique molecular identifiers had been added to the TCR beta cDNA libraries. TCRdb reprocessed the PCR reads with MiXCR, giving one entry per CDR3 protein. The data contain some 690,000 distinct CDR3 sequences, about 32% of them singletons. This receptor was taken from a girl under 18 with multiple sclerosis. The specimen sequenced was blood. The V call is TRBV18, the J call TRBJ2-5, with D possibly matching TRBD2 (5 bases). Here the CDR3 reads CASSPPLSGWETQYF. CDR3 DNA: TGTGCCAGCTCACCACCCCTCTCGGGATGGGAGACCCAGTACTTC. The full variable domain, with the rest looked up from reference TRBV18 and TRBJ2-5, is NAGVMQNPRHLVRRRGQEARLRCSPMKGHSHVYWYRQLPEEGLKFMVYLQKENIIDESGMPKERFSAEFPKEGPSILRIQQVVRGDSAAYFCASSPPLSGWETQYFGPGTRLLVL.